This note documents a single TCR beta chain sequence. No antigen is known for it. This sample was included in a study of cytomegalovirus exposure and HLA in healthy donors. Study-wide context: Among fewer than 500 genotyped donors, roughly 80% fell in the Caucasian-associated ancestry cluster.

This CDR3 contains 14 residues. Trimming removed 4 bases from V and 3 bases from J; junction bases left unmatched: 0. Findings and caveats of the study: Some public TCRs appeared in many individuals, while most sequences were rare.

Primers: 60 Vbeta forward and 13 Jbeta reverse. Method: immunoSEQ multiplex PCR; TCRdb's copy keeps in-frame clones and lacks some. The sample records approximately 140,000 clones, around 80% being singletons. The gene calls are TRBV5-3 and TRBJ2-2; 10 bases line up with TRBD2. TRBV5-3 is an ORF, with its function uncertain. Sequencing used PBMCs. The clonotype was recovered from a man in his forties in good health and CMV-seronegative. CDR3: CARSSGGDTGELFF. The CDR3 DNA reads TGTGCCAGAAGCAGCGGGGGGGACACCGGGGAGCTGTTTTTT.